Below are 10 T cell receptor beta chains sequenced from a single sample in a study of blood T cells in healthy people across ages. For the second PCR, which ran for 7 to 11 cycles, a sample-barcoded 5' primer and a J-beta primer mix were used. TCRdb re-called the 5' RACE reads through MiXCR, storing one row per CDR3 protein. The sample lists 720,000 or so distinct CDR3 sequences, around 41% occurring once. The specimen was blood. The receptors here all came from a man aged 80 or over in good health.

This clonotype has more than one count but fewer than ten. The chain employs TRBV6-6 and TRBJ2-1; D not resolved. From germline, CDR1 is MNHNY and CDR2 SVGAGI (reference sequence). The CDR3 loop spans 13 amino acids. The ends were cut back, 4 bases at V and 7 bases at J, with 11 bases in the middle. The CDR3 nucleotides read TGTGCCAGCAGTTTCCCCGACCGAAATGAGCAGTTCTTC. Translating gives CASSFPDRNEQFF.

With respect to this clonotype: A much larger clone sits a single nucleotide away, making a read error possible. The chain recombines TRBV4-3 with TRBJ1-2; D unclear. Trimming removed 0 bases from V and 4 bases from J, with 9 bases in between. Germline V gives CDR1 LGHNA, CDR2 YSLEER. The CDR3 has 14 amino acids. The CDR3 coding sequence is TGCGCCAGCAGCCAAGAGGTTTCTACCTATGGCTACACCTTC. Translated, it gives CASSQEVSTYGYTF.

This clonotype has only a few counts. The rearrangement joins TRBV12-3 or TRBV12-4 to TRBJ1-5; possibly TRBD1 for D (6 bases). This CDR3 is built from 14 residues. The V end was cut by 6 bases, the J end by 2 bases, with 11 bases between. The CDR3 bases are TGTGCCAGCAGCCAGGGGTCGGGCAATCAGCCCCAGCATTTT. Protein product: CASSQGSGNQPQHF.

The V gene is TRBV6-2 or TRBV6-3, the J gene TRBJ2-5; tentatively, D is TRBD1 (6 bases). Germline V gives CDR1 MNHEY, CDR2 SVGEGT. Trimming took 8 bases from V and 2 from J, leaving 12 bases between them. This CDR3 has 13 residues. The CDR3 region has the DNA TGTGCCAGCCTTCGGACAGATCAAGAGACCCAGTACTTC. It translates to CASLRTDQETQYF.

Only a few counts were recorded for this clonotype. As DNA, the CDR3 is TGTGCCAGCAGTCCCAGGGCAGGGACTAGCACAGATACGCAGTATTTT. This codes for CASSPRAGTSTDTQYF. This sequence joins TRBV27 and TRBJ2-3, with a tentative D call TRBD2 (6 bases). This CDR3 is built from 16 residues. CDR1 and CDR2 from the germline V gene are MNHEY and SMNVEV (reference sequence). V lost 5 bases and J lost 0, with 15 bases in between.

This clonotype was observed a few times. The rearrangement links TRBV27 to TRBJ2-7; no reliable D call. The CDR3 extends over 12 amino acids. V shed 4 bases and J shed 7 bases, with 11 bases lying between them. Germline loops: CDR1 MNHEY, CDR2 SMNVEV (reference sequence). CDR3 region: CASSSDPREQYF. DNA of the CDR3: TGTGCCAGCAGTTCGGACCCACGGGAGCAGTACTTC.

This clonotype was counted at least ten times. The chain joins TRBV7-2 to TRBJ2-3; D unresolved. The V and J ends lost 4 bases and 4 bases respectively, with 12 bases between them. This CDR3 is 14 amino acids long. In germline, CDR1 is SGHTA, CDR2 FQGNSA. CDR3 residues: CASSSQAVADTQYF. CDR3 DNA sequence: TGTGCCAGCAGCTCCCAGGCGGTGGCAGATACGCAGTATTTT.

The V gene is TRBV27, the J gene TRBJ2-3; either TRBD1 or TRBD2 may fit D (5 bases each). This CDR3 is built from 15 residues. Germline V gene lookup returns CDR1 MNHEY and CDR2 SMNVEV (reference sequence). Trimming took 3 bases from V and 9 from J, leaving 19 bases between them. The CDR3 sequence is CASSFAGTSAETQYF. For the CDR3, the DNA is TGTGCCAGCAGTTTTGCAGGGACCTCAGCGGAGACGCAGTATTTT.

This rearrangement joins TRBV4-3 to TRBJ1-5; no firm D call. V was trimmed by 3 bases and J by 2 bases, leaving 5 bases between them. Germline lookup yields CDR1 LGHNA and CDR2 YSLEER. The CDR3 consists of 13 residues. The CDR3, as DNA: TGCGCCAGCAGCCACGCGGGCAATCAGCCCCAGCATTTT. The encoded protein is CASSHAGNQPQHF.

This chain uses TRBV20-1 with TRBJ2-1; 8 nucleotides align to TRBD2. The CDR3 is 14 residues long. Germline V gene sequence: CDR1 DFQATT, CDR2 SNEGSKA (reference sequence). After removal of 3 bases from V and 1 base from J, the junction contained 2 bases not matched to a gene. The CDR3 sequence: CSARAGGSYNEQFF. The CDR3 DNA reads as TGCAGTGCTAGGGCGGGGGGATCCTACAATGAGCAGTTCTTC.